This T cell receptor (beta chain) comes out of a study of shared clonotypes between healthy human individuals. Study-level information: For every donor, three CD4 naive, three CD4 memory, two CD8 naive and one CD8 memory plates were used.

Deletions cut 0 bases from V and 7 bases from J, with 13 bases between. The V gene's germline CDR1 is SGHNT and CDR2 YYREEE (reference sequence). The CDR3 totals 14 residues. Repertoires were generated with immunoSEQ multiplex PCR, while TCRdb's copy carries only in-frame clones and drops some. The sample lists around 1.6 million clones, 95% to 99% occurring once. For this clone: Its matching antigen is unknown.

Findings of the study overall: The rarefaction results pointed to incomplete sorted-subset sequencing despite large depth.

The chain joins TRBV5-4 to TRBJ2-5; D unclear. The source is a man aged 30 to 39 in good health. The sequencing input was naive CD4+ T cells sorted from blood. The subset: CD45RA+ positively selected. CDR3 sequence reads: CASSLAEQLGTQYF. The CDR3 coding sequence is TGTGCCAGCAGCTTGGCCGAACAGCTGGGGACCCAGTACTTC.